Listed below are T cell receptor beta chains from one sample, sequenced in a study of T cells after yellow fever vaccination. Using its own MiXCR run on the 5' RACE reads, TCRdb lists one record per CDR3 protein. The table has some 340,000 distinct CDR3 sequences, approximately 11% seen once. The sequences come from CD4+ T cells sorted from PBMCs, collected 45 days after the yellow fever booster vaccination. The receptors derive from a young man who received the YFV17D yellow fever vaccine. CDR3s include the opening cysteine and the closing phenylalanine or tryptophan. D genes are given only for firm matches. A clone size is listed for some rows: how often the clone was seen (once, few, many), or a class if it is expanded.

D: TRBD2
J: TRBJ2-7
V: TRBV20-1
size: many
CDR3: CSARDSGGSYEQYF
DNA: TGCAGTGCCAGAGATAGCGGGGGCTCCTACGAGCAGTACTTC

D: NA
J: TRBJ2-5
V: TRBV11-1
size: NA
CDR3: CASSPVMGETQYF
DNA: TGTGCCAGCAGCCCCGTGATGGGAGAGACCCAGTACTTC

D: NA
J: TRBJ2-2
V: TRBV5-4
size: NA
CDR3: CASSLASLTGELFF
DNA: TGTGCCAGCAGCTTGGCCAGCCTTACCGGGGAGCTGTTTTTT

D: TRBD1
J: TRBJ2-7
V: TRBV6-6
size: few
CDR3: CASNRAGTGTGKTYEQYF
DNA: TGTGCCAGCAATCGGGCGGGGACCGGGACAGGGAAAACCTACGAGCAGTACTTC

D: TRBD2
J: TRBJ2-5
V: TRBV7-7
size: NA
CDR3: CASSFGSGGQETQYF
DNA: TGTGCTAGCAGCTTTGGGAGCGGGGGCCAAGAGACCCAGTACTTC

D: NA
J: TRBJ1-1
V: TRBV4-1
size: many
CDR3: CASTTRLLMNTEAFF
DNA: TGCGCCAGCACCACTAGACTCCTCATGAACACTGAAGCTTTCTTT

D: NA
J: TRBJ1-3
V: TRBV7-9
size: many
CDR3: CASSYYRAGNTIYF
DNA: TGTGCCAGCAGCTACTACAGGGCCGGAAACACCATATATTTT

D: TRBD1
J: TRBJ1-2
V: TRBV5-4
size: NA
CDR3: CASSPPGQGARGYTF
DNA: TGTGCCAGCAGTCCACCGGGACAGGGGGCGAGAGGCTACACCTTC

D: TRBD2
J: TRBJ2-1
V: TRBV6-2/TRBV6-3
size: many
CDR3: CASSLVAGGNEQFF
DNA: TGTGCCAGCAGTTTAGTGGCGGGGGGTAATGAGCAGTTCTTC

D: TRBD2
J: TRBJ2-3
V: TRBV18
size: NA
CDR3: CASSGAGVVADTQYF
DNA: TGTGCCAGCTCCGGAGCGGGGGTGGTCGCAGATACGCAGTATTTT

D: TRBD1
J: TRBJ1-2
V: TRBV4-2
size: many
CDR3: CASSRPDRHGYTF
DNA: TGTGCCAGCAGCCGACCGGACAGGCATGGCTACACCTTC

D: NA
J: TRBJ2-5
V: TRBV12-3/TRBV12-4
size: once
CDR3: CASSPETGQETQYF
DNA: TGTGCCAGCAGTCCGGAGACCGGACAAGAGACCCAGTACTTC

D: TRBD1
J: TRBJ1-2
V: TRBV7-2
size: few
CDR3: CASSLEGQPYYGYTF
DNA: TGTGCCAGCAGCTTAGAGGGACAGCCCTACTATGGCTACACCTTC

D: NA
J: TRBJ1-1
V: TRBV7-9
size: few
CDR3: CASSPGRVLNTEAFF
DNA: TGTGCCAGCAGCCCCGGCAGGGTGTTAAACACTGAAGCTTTCTTT

D: NA
J: TRBJ2-5
V: TRBV20-1
size: few
CDR3: CSARSPQEETQYF
DNA: TGCAGTGCTAGGAGTCCCCAAGAAGAGACCCAGTACTTC

D: NA
J: TRBJ2-5
V: TRBV25-1
size: many
CDR3: CASSAKLPRETQYF
DNA: TGTGCCAGCAGTGCTAAACTCCCTCGAGAGACCCAGTACTTC

D: NA
J: TRBJ1-2
V: TRBV4-1
size: many
CDR3: CASSQEGGWGYTF
DNA: TGCGCCAGCAGCCAAGAGGGGGGCTGGGGCTACACCTTC

D: NA
J: TRBJ1-2
V: TRBV11-2
size: few
CDR3: CASSLELRGTNDHGYTF
DNA: TGTGCCAGCAGCTTAGAGTTGCGAGGGACGAACGACCATGGCTACACCTTC

D: NA
J: TRBJ2-5
V: TRBV20-1
size: NA
CDR3: CSARKDSQETQYF
DNA: TGCAGTGCTAGAAAGGACAGCCAAGAGACCCAGTACTTC

D: NA
J: TRBJ2-5
V: TRBV29-1
size: NA
CDR3: CSVGKGNLEETQYF
DNA: TGCAGCGTTGGGAAGGGAAATCTGGAGGAGACCCAGTACTTC

D: TRBD1
J: TRBJ1-1
V: TRBV11-1
size: few
CDR3: CASSTDRDTEAFF
DNA: TGTGCCAGCAGCACGGACAGGGACACTGAAGCTTTCTTT

D: NA
J: TRBJ2-5
V: TRBV4-1
size: NA
CDR3: CASSRTLGETQYF
DNA: TGCGCCAGCAGCCGCACCCTAGGGGAGACCCAGTACTTC

D: NA
J: TRBJ1-6
V: TRBV27
size: few
CDR3: CASSSWAERSPLHF
DNA: TGTGCCAGCAGTTCTTGGGCCGAGCGTTCACCCCTCCACTTT

D: NA
J: TRBJ2-5
V: TRBV5-1
size: few
CDR3: CASSERAQYQETQYF
DNA: TGCGCCAGCAGCGAACGGGCACAGTATCAAGAGACCCAGTACTTC

D: NA
J: TRBJ2-1
V: TRBV4-2
size: few
CDR3: CASSQGTTALYNEQFF
DNA: TGTGCCAGCAGCCAAGGCACTACCGCTCTCTACAATGAGCAGTTCTTC

D: NA
J: TRBJ2-3
V: TRBV20-1
size: NA
CDR3: CSASYSGRTDTQYF
DNA: TGCAGTGCTAGTTATAGCGGTCGCACAGATACGCAGTATTTT

D: NA
J: TRBJ2-1
V: TRBV19
size: NA
CDR3: CASSIGIKRSSYNEQFF
DNA: TGTGCCAGTAGTATTGGGATAAAGAGGAGCTCCTACAATGAGCAGTTCTTC

D: TRBD2
J: TRBJ2-3
V: TRBV7-6
size: few
CDR3: CASSLEAGGPDTQYF
DNA: TGTGCCAGCAGCTTAGAGGCGGGGGGGCCAGATACGCAGTATTTT

D: TRBD2
J: TRBJ2-7
V: TRBV6-2/TRBV6-3
size: NA
CDR3: CASSANLGLAGEQYF
DNA: TGTGCCAGCAGTGCCAACCTAGGACTAGCGGGCGAGCAGTACTTC

D: TRBD1
J: TRBJ2-7
V: TRBV9
size: many
CDR3: CASSGTGTTYEQYF
DNA: TGTGCCAGCAGCGGGACAGGGACGACCTACGAGCAGTACTTC

D: TRBD1
J: TRBJ1-5
V: TRBV7-2
size: few
CDR3: CASSSQGGQPQHF
DNA: TGTGCCAGCAGCTCCCAGGGGGGGCAGCCCCAGCATTTT

D: NA
J: TRBJ2-1
V: TRBV6-6
size: few
CDR3: CASSYGWGEQFF
DNA: TGTGCCAGCAGTTACGGGTGGGGGGAGCAGTTCTTC

D: NA
J: TRBJ1-2
V: TRBV6-5
size: few
CDR3: CASTKGGERGRGGYTF
DNA: TGTGCCAGCACGAAAGGGGGAGAAAGGGGAAGAGGAGGCTACACCTTC

D: TRBD2
J: TRBJ2-3
V: TRBV5-1
size: few
CDR3: CASGVGPERGGLDTQYF
DNA: TGCGCCAGCGGCGTCGGACCGGAGCGGGGGGGCTTAGATACGCAGTATTTT

D: NA
J: TRBJ1-1
V: TRBV5-4
size: NA
CDR3: CASSPPTGRYGEAFF
DNA: TGTGCCAGCAGCCCACCGACAGGAAGGTATGGGGAAGCTTTCTTT

D: NA
J: TRBJ2-2
V: TRBV5-6
size: NA
CDR3: CASAPWKNTGELFF
DNA: TGTGCCAGCGCCCCCTGGAAGAACACCGGGGAGCTGTTTTTT